Listed here is a single T cell receptor beta chain. This record comes from a study of T cell clones after liver transplantation. V was trimmed by 5 bases and J by 2 bases, leaving 4 bases between them. This CDR3 spans 12 amino acids. CDR1 is SGHNT and CDR2 is YENEEA in the germline V gene. The repertoire was sequenced with immunoSEQ multiplex PCR; TCRdb's copy has only in-frame clones and lacks some. The sample consists of 55,000 to 75,000 clones, 80% to 95% of them appearing once. Sequences were derived from CD4+ T cells from blood, sampled roughly 26 months after liver transplant. This rearrangement joins TRBV11-3 to TRBJ1-5; D ambiguous. The TCR originated in a human patient who received a liver transplant. Some T cells may originate from the graft donor. The CDR3 loop reads CASSRGNQPQHF. The CDR3 DNA sequence: TGTGCCAGCAGCCGGGGCAATCAGCCCCAGCATTTT.